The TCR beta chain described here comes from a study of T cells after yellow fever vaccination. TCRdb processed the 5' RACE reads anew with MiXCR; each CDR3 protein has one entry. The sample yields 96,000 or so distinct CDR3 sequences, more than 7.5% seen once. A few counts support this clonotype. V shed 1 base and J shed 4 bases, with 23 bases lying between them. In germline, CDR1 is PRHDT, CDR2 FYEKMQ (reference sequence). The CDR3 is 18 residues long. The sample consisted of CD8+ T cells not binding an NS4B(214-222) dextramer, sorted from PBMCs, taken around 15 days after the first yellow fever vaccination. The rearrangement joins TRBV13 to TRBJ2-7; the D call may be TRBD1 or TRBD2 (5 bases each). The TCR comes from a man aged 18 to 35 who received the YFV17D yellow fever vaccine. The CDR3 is CASSLALDVTPRGYEQYF. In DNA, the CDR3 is TGTGCCAGCAGCTTAGCGTTGGATGTTACCCCGAGGGGTTACGAGCAGTACTTC.